The clone carrying this TCR beta chain showed up just a few times. Via MiXCR, TCRdb re-called the reads, giving one row per CDR3 protein. This table holds hundreds of thousands of distinct CDR3 sequences, about 11% found once. This CDR3 is 19 amino acids long. After removal of 9 bases from V and 2 bases from J, the junction contained 20 bases not matched to a gene. Germline V lookup: CDR1 LNHDA, CDR2 SQIVND (reference sequence). The data were obtained in a study of T cell repertoires in cytomegalovirus infection. The sample comprised PBMCs. This clonotype originated in a human donor in good health (CMV status not recorded). Some clones in this sample may be carry-over from other donors' samples. The chain employs TRBV19 and TRBJ2-3; 10 nucleotides line up with TRBD2. CDR3 amino acids: CASSPGLAGVAAPTDTQYF. The CDR3 DNA is TGTGCCAGCTCCCCGGGGCTAGCGGGAGTTGCCGCCCCCACAGATACGCAGTATTTT.